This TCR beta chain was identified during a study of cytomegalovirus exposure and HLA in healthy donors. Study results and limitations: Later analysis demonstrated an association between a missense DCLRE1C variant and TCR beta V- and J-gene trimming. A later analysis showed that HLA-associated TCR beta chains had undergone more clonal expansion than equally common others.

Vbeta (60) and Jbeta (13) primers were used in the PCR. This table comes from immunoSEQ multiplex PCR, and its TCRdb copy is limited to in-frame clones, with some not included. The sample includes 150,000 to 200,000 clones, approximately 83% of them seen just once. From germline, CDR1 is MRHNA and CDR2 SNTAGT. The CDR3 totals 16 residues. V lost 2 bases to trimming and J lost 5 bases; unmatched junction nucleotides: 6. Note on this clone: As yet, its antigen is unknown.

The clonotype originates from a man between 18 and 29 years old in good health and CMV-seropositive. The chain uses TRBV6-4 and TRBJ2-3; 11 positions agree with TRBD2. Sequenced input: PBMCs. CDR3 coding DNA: TGTGCCAGCAGTGACCGCCCTAGCGGGGGGTTAGATACGCAGTATTTT. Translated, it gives CASSDRPSGGLDTQYF.